This T cell receptor beta chain was documented in a study of cytomegalovirus exposure and HLA in healthy donors. PCR amplification relied on 60 Vbeta primers (plus 13 Jbeta primers). TCRdb's table, derived via immunoSEQ multiplex PCR, lists solely in-frame clones and lacks some. The repertoire has some 250,000 clones, over 80% of them found once; the top ten carry 5.4%. The V segment lost 0 bases and the J segment 6 bases; nucleotides outside the gene matches: 1. Per germline, CDR1 LGHNA and CDR2 YNFKEQ. CDR3 length: 14 residues. The sequenced material came from PBMCs. The rearrangement uses TRBV4-2 and TRBJ2-1; 8 nucleotides line up with TRBD2. The clonotype comes from a woman between 35 and 50 years old in good health and CMV-seropositive. The chain's CDR3 is CASSQESGSNEQFF. DNA for the CDR3: TGTGCCAGCAGCCAAGAAAGCGGGAGCAATGAGCAGTTCTTC.